The text below deals with one T cell receptor beta chain. Its antigen is still unknown. This may be a read error, as it is one base from a much larger clone. This CDR3 has 14 amino acids. Germline CDR1 and CDR2: MDHEN and SYDVKM. Trimming cost V 5 bases and J 10 bases; bases outside gene matches: 9. This entry comes from a study of identical twins. Findings and limits, study-wide: Potential partial confounding of zero-insertion analyses by invariant MAIT and iNKT cells was noted. Monozygotic twin pairs showed more out-of-frame TCR alpha sharing than models estimated.

TCRdb recomputed calls from the 5' RACE reads with MiXCR, one row per CDR3 protein. The sample carries roughly 1.6 million distinct CDR3 sequences, around 29% recorded once. The receptor's source is a newborn girl in good health. Sequenced material: cord blood. The chain employs TRBV28 and TRBJ2-1, with TRBD2 matching over 9 bases. CDR3 loop: CASSDRGLAYEQFF. Written as DNA, the CDR3 is TGTGCCAGCAGTGACCGGGGACTAGCCTACGAGCAGTTCTTC.